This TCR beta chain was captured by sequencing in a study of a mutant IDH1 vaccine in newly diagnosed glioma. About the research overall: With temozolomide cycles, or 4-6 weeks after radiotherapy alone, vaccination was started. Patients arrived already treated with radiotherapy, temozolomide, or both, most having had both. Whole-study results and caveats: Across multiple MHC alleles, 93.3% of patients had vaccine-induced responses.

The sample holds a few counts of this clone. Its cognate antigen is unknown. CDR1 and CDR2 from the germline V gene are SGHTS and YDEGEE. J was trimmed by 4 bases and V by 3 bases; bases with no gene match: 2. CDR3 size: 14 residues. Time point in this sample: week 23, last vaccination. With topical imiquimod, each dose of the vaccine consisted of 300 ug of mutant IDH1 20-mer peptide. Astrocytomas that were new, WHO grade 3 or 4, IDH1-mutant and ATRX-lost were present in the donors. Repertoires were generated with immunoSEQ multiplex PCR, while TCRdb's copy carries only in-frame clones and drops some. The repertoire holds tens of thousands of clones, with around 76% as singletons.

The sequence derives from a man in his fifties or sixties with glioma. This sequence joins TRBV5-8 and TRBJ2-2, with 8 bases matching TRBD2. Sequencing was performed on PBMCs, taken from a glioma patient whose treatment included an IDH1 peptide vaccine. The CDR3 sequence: CASSYRGGTGELFF. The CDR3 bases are TGTGCCAGCAGCTATCGGGGGGGCACCGGGGAGCTGTTTTTT.